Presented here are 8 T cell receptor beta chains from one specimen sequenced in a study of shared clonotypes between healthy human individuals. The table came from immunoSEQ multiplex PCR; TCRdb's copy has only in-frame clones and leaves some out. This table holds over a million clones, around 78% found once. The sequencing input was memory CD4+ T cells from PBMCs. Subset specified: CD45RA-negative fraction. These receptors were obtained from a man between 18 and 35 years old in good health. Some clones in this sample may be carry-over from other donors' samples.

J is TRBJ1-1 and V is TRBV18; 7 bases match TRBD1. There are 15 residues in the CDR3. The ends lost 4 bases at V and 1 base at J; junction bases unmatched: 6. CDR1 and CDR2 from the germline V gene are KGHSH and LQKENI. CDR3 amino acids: CASSRIQGTNTEAFF. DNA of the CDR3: TGTGCCAGCTCACGGATACAGGGGACGAACACTGAAGCTTTCTTT.

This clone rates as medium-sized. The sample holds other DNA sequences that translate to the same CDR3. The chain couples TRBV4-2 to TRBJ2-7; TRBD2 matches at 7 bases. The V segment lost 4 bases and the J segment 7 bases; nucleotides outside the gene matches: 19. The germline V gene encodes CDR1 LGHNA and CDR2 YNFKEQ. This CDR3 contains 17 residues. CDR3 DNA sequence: TGTGCCAGCAGCCCCCCTTCTCTACTAGCGCACGCCGGAGAGCAGTACTTC. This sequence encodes CASSPPSLLAHAGEQYF.

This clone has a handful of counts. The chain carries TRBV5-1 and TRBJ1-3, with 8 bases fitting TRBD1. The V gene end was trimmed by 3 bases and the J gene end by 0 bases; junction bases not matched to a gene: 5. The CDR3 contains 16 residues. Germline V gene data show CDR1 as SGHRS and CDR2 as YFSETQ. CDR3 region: CASSSGTGRSGNTIYF. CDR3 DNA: TGCGCCAGCAGCTCGGGGACAGGACGCTCTGGAAACACCATATATTTT.

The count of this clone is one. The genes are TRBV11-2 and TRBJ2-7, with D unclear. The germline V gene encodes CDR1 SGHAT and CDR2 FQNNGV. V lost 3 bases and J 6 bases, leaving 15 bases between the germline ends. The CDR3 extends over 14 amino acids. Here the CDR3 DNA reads TGTGCCAGCAGCTTGTCCGCGGTTTGGGTCGAGCAGTACTTC. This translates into CASSLSAVWVEQYF.

CDR3 region: CAISTGVNTEAFF. The DNA of the CDR3 is TGTGCCATCAGTACAGGGGTGAACACTGAAGCTTTCTTT. The chain is built from TRBV10-3 and TRBJ1-1; TRBD1 agrees at 7 bases. Germline loops: CDR1 ENHRY, CDR2 SYGVKD. V was clipped by 5 bases and J by 0 bases; unmatched bases: 0. CDR3 length equals 13 residues.

In DNA form, the CDR3 reads TGTGCCAGTAGTACGTCGACTAGCGGTCTCGCCTACAATGAGCAGTTCTTC. Encoded protein: CASSTSTSGLAYNEQFF. This sequence joins TRBV19 and TRBJ2-1; 9 bases are a match to TRBD2. The ends lost 4 bases at V and 2 bases at J; junction bases unmatched: 9. This CDR3 spans 17 amino acids. Germline V gene lookup returns CDR1 LNHDA and CDR2 SQIVND (reference sequence).

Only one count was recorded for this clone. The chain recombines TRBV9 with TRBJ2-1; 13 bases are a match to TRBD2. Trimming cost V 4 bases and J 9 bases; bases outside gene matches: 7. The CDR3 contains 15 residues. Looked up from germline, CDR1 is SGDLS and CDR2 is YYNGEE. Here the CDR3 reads CASSPRTSGRGEQFF. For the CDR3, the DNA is TGTGCCAGCAGCCCCCGGACTAGCGGGAGAGGTGAGCAGTTCTTC.

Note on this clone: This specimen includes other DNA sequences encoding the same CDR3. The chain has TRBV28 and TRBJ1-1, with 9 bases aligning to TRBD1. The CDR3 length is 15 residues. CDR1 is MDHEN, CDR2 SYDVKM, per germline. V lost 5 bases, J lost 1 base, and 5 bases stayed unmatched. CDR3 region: CASSLTGGGNTEAFF. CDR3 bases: TGTGCCAGCAGTCTAACAGGGGGCGGGAACACTGAAGCTTTCTTT.